Reported below is one T cell receptor (beta chain). Its target is unknown. The data were taken from a study of OX40 agonist ivuxolimab in advanced cancers. Whole-study results and caveats: Among T cells, CD8+ cells averaged more expanded clones than CD4+ cells.

The CDR3 runs to 14 residues. Trimming removed 1 base from V and 4 bases from J, with 11 bases in between. CDR1 and CDR2 from the germline V gene are SGHDT and YYEEEE. Sequencing was performed with immunoSEQ multiplex PCR; in TCRdb, only in-frame clones are kept and a portion is missing. The sample includes about 79,000 clones, approximately 85% seen only once; the top ten take around 3.8%. V is TRBV5-6 and J is TRBJ1-1, with D possibly TRBD1 on 6 matching bases. The clonotype comes from an adult with an advanced solid tumor such as melanoma, head and neck, liver or kidney cancer. Sequenced here: CD4+ or CD8+ T cells sorted from blood, sampled in a trial of the OX40 agonist ivuxolimab. CDR3 sequence: CASSLWGLGTEAFF. In DNA, the CDR3 is TGTGCCAGCAGCTTGTGGGGGCTCGGCACTGAAGCTTTCTTT. The full variable domain, completed using reference TRBV5-6 and TRBJ1-1, is DAGVTQSPTHLIKTRGQQVTLRCSPKSGHDTVSWYQQALGQGPQFIFQYYEEEERQRGNFPDRFSGHQFPNYSSELNVNALLLGDSALYLCASSLWGLGTEAFFGQGTRLTVV.